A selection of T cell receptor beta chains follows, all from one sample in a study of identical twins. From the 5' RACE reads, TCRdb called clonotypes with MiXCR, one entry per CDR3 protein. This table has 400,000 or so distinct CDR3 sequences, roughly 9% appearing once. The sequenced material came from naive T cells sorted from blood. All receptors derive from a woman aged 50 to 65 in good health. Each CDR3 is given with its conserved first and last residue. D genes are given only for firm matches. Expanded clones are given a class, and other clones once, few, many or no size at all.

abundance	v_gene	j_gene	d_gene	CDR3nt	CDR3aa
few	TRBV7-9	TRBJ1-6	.	TGTGCCAGCAGCTTAGAAGGGGGAATTTCACCCCTCCACTTT	CASSLEGGISPLHF
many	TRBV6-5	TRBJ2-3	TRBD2	TGTGCCAGCAGCAGCGGGGGCACAGATACGCAGTATTTT	CASSSGGTDTQYF
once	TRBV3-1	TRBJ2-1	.	TGTGCCAGCAGCCATTCGTTCGGGGAAGGTGGCAATGAGCTGTTCTTC	CASSHSFGEGGNELFF
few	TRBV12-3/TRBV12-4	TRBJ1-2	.	TGTGCCAGCTCACTAAGGGGCAGGGGTGACTATGGCTACACCTTC	CASSLRGRGDYGYTF
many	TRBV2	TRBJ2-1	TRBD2	TGTGCCAGCAGTATACCTAGCGGGAGGCCTTCTGGCTATGAGCAGTTCTTC	CASSIPSGRPSGYEQFF
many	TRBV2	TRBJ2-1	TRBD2	TGTGCCAGCAGTGAAGCGATAGCGGGGGCCTACAATGAGCAGTTCTTC	CASSEAIAGAYNEQFF
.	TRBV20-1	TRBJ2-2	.	TGCAGTGCTCTCTCTCCCGGGGAGCTGTTTTTT	CSALSPGELFF
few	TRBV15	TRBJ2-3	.	TGTGCCACCAGCAGAGATTACGGGGGAACCGATACGCAGTATTTT	CATSRDYGGTDTQYF
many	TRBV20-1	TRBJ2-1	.	TGCAGTGCTAGAGACCGAAAGAGTACTTACAATGAGCAGTTCTTC	CSARDRKSTYNEQFF
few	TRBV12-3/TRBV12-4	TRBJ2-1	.	TGTGCCAGCAGTTTAGCGTGGTCGGGAACCCCCAATGAGCAGTTCTTC	CASSLAWSGTPNEQFF
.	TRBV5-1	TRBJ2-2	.	TGCGCCACAGCTCTCCGGGAGAGCACCGGGGAGCTGTTTTTT	CATALRESTGELFF
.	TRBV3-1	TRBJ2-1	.	TGTGCCAGCAGCCGATCTTTAGCGGAGCAGTTCTTC	CASSRSLAEQFF
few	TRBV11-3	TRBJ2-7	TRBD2	TGTGCCAGCAGCTTAGATTCGGCCACATCGGGAGGCTCCTACGAGCAGTACTTC	CASSLDSATSGGSYEQYF
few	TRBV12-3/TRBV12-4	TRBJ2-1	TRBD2	TGTGCCAGCAGTTTGGGGGGGGAGGTCGATGAGCAGTTCTTC	CASSLGGEVDEQFF
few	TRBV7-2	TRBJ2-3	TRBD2	TGTGCCAGCAGTCCTAGCGGGAGCGGGGATACGCAGTATTTT	CASSPSGSGDTQYF
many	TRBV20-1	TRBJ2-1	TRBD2	TGCAGCAAGCGGGAGGGGAATGAGCAGTTCTTC	CSKREGNEQFF
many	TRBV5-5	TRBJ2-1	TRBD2	TGTGCCAGCAGCTTATTTAGCGGGAGAGACACTGAGCAGTTCTTC	CASSLFSGRDTEQFF
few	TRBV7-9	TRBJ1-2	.	TGTGCCAGCAGCTTACCTGAGGGCTACACCTTC	CASSLPEGYTF
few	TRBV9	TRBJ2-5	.	TGTGCCAGCAGCACACAGGTACAGGGTCGGGTCCAAGAGACCCAGTACTTC	CASSTQVQGRVQETQYF
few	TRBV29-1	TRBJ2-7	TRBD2	TGCAGCGTGGGGACTAGCGGGAGAAATGAGCAGTACTTC	CSVGTSGRNEQYF
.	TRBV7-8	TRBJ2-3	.	TGTGCCAGCAGCGAATCGACTGGGACAGATACGCAGTATTTT	CASSESTGTDTQYF
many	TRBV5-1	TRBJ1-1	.	TGCGCCAGCAGCTTGGGTCTAGAAGCGAACACTGAAGCTTTCTTT	CASSLGLEANTEAFF
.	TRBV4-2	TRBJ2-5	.	TGTGCCAGCAGCCAAGGCCTAGCGCAAGAGACCCAGTACTTC	CASSQGLAQETQYF
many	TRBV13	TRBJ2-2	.	TGTGCCAGCAGCTCCTTCGACGGGGAGCTGTTTTTT	CASSSFDGELFF
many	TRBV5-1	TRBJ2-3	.	TGCGCCAGCAGCCCAAGACGGGCGGGCACAGATACGCAGTATTTT	CASSPRRAGTDTQYF
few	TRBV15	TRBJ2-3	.	TGTGCCACCAGCAGATCCCAGGCGGCAGATACGCAGTATTTT	CATSRSQAADTQYF
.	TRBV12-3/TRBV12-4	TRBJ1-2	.	TGTGCCAGTACCCGGCGGTCTAGGGGCTACACCTTC	CASTRRSRGYTF
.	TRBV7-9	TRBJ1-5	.	TGTGCCAGCAGCTTGGGAGGGAGAGGCAATCAGCCCCAGCATTTT	CASSLGGRGNQPQHF
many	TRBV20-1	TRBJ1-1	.	TGCAGTGTCCAAAACGGCAGGCTGAACACTGAAGCTTTCTTT	CSVQNGRLNTEAFF
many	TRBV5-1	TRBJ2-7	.	TGCGCCAGCAGCTTGGTTGGGCATGGCGAGCAGTACTTC	CASSLVGHGEQYF
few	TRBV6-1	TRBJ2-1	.	TGTGCCAGCAGTGAAAGCGGGCGCTACAATGAGCAGTTCTTC	CASSESGRYNEQFF
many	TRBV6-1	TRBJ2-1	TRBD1	TGTGCCAGCAGGGAGGGACAGGAATACAATGAGCAGTTCTTC	CASREGQEYNEQFF
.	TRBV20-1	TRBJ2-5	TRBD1	TGCAGTGCTCGCGGACAGGGCAGCGAGACCCAGTACTTC	CSARGQGSETQYF
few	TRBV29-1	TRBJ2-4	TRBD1	TGCAGCGCCCGCGCCCCGGGACAGGGGTTGACCAAAAACATTCAGTACTTC	CSARAPGQGLTKNIQYF
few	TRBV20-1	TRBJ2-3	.	TGCAGTGCTAGGGGGGTCACAGATACGCAGTATTTT	CSARGVTDTQYF
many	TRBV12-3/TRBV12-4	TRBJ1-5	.	TGTGCCAGCAGTCCGGGGGTCCTGTGGCCCCAGCATTTT	CASSPGVLWPQHF
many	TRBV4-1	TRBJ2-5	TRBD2	TGTGCCAGCAGCCAGGGACTATTAGAGACCCAGTACTTC	CASSQGLLETQYF
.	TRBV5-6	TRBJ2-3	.	TGTGCCAGCAGCTTCCCTCGCGGGCTGCTTTCGGATACGCAGTATTTT	CASSFPRGLLSDTQYF
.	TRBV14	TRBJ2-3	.	TGTGCCAGCAGCCCCTCGTTAACGTGGAGTGGGTCAGATACGCAGTATTTT	CASSPSLTWSGSDTQYF
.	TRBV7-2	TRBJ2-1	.	TGTGCCAGCAGCTTAGGATGGGGAACGGGCAATGAGCAGTTCTTC	CASSLGWGTGNEQFF
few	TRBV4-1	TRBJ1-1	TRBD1	TGCGCCAGCAGCCAAAGGGGGACAGGGGTTGAAACTGAAGCTTTCTTT	CASSQRGTGVETEAFF
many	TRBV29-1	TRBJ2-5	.	TGCAGCGTTGAAGGGACAGTGACTACTCAAGAGACCCAGTACTTC	CSVEGTVTTQETQYF
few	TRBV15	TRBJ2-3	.	TGTGCCACCAGCAGAGTGACGGGTAGCACAGATACGCAGTATTTT	CATSRVTGSTDTQYF
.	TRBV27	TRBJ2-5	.	TGTGCCAGCAGTCAACTGGGCTTACAAGAGACCCAGTACTTC	CASSQLGLQETQYF
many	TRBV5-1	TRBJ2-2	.	TGCGCCAGCAGCCGGACGACAGGTAGCCAGAGCGGGGAGCTGTTTTTT	CASSRTTGSQSGELFF
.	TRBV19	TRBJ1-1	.	TGTGCCAGTAGTAACGGGTTTTCCACTGAAGCTTTCTTT	CASSNGFSTEAFF
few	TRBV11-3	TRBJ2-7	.	TGTGCCAGCAGCGTCATAGCCTACGAGCAGTACTTC	CASSVIAYEQYF
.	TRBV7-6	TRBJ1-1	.	TGTGCCAGCAGCCCTCGGACAGACACTGAAGCTTTCTTT	CASSPRTDTEAFF
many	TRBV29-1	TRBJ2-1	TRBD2	TGCAGCGCTAGCGGGAGGGGCTACAATGAGCAGTTCTTC	CSASGRGYNEQFF
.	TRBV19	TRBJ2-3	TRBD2	TGTGCCAGTAGGGGGACTAGCAGCACAGATACGCAGTATTTT	CASRGTSSTDTQYF
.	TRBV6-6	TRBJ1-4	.	TGTGCCAGCAGTTACTACGCCTTTGGGGAGGGGGATGAAAAACTGTTTTTT	CASSYYAFGEGDEKLFF
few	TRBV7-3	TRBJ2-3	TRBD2	TGTGCCAGCAGCTTAACGGCACTAGCGGGAGTCACAGATACGCAGTATTTT	CASSLTALAGVTDTQYF
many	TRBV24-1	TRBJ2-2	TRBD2	TGTGCCACCAGTGATTTGCAGACTAGCGGGAGAGGTGGGACCGGGGAGCTGTTTTTT	CATSDLQTSGRGGTGELFF
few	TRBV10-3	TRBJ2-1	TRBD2	TGTGCCATCAGTGAGGGGACTAGCGGAAACAATGAGCAGTTCTTC	CAISEGTSGNNEQFF
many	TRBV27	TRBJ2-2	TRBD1	TGTGCCAGCAGTGTCGGGACAGGGAGCTCCGGGGAGCTGTTTTTT	CASSVGTGSSGELFF